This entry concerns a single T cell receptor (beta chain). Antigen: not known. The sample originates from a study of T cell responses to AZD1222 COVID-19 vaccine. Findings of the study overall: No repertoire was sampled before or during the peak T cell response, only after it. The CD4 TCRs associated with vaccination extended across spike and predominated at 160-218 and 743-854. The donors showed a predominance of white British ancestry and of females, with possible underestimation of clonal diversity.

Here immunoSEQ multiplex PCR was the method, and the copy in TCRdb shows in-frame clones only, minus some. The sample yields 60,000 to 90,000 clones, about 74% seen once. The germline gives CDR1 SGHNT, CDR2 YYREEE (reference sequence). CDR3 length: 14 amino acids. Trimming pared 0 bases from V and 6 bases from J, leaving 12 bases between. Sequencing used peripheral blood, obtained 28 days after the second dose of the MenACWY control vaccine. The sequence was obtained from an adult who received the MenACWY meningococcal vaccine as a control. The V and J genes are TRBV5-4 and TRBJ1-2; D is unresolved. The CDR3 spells CASSLAGRVDGYTF. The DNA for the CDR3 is TGTGCCAGCAGCTTGGCCGGACGGGTAGATGGCTACACCTTC.